The T cell receptor beta chain under discussion was sequenced for a study of blood T cell repertoires in COVID-19. Study-wide context: Spain, Italy and the United States supplied samples that represented acute and convalescent COVID-19. In each case, the material was cDNA or gDNA derived from T cells, B-cell-depleted T cells, or PBMCs.

In the original analysis: Quantification of nucleated cells was approximated via reference gene primer amplification. Sequencing was performed with immunoSEQ multiplex PCR; in TCRdb, only in-frame clones are kept and a portion is missing. V, J and clone size are those of that table, while D and trimming were read from the DNA. The table includes a few hundred thousand clones, roughly nine tenths detected once. Details on this clone: Sequence at one end of the junction differs from germline and may be a read error.

The germline V gene has CDR1 DFQATT and CDR2 SNEGSKA (reference sequence). The CDR3 is 10 residues long. The V call is TRBV20-1, the J call TRBJ2-3; D ambiguous. The clonotype originates from a woman aged 25 to 45 who had recovered from COVID-19. The sequencing sample was made of PBMCs or T cells enriched from blood (not recorded which). The CDR3 reads CSTSTDTQYF. The CDR3 DNA reads TGCAGTACTAGCACAGATACGCAGTATTTT.